This is a list of T cell receptor beta chains from one sample in a study of blood T cell repertoires in COVID-19. Method: immunoSEQ multiplex PCR; TCRdb's copy keeps in-frame clones and lacks some. The sample carries 150,000 to 250,000 clones, about four fifths recorded once. The sequencing input was PBMCs or T cells enriched from blood (not recorded which). The receptors shown here come from a man in his forties who had recovered from COVID-19. Each CDR3 is given with its conserved first and last residue. The D gene is left open where the match is weak. Clone size is given for some rows only: seen once, a few or many times, or a class if the clone is expanded.

18 few TRBJ2-1 TRBV11-2 TRBD2 CASSLDNLGLAAYNEQFF TGTGCCAGCAGCTTAGATAACCTTGGACTAGCGGCTTACAATGAGCAGTTCTTC
14 NA TRBJ2-7 TRBV5-1 NA CASSLETRTYEQYF TGCGCCAGCAGCTTGGAGACACGAACCTACGAGCAGTACTTC
12 NA TRBJ1-5 TRBV7-2 NA CASSFLNQPQHF TGTGCCAGCAGCTTCTTAAATCAGCCCCAGCATTTT
14 NA TRBJ1-4 TRBV28 TRBD1 CASRLGQGNEKLFF TGTGCCAGCAGGTTAGGACAGGGTAATGAAAAACTGTTTTTT
15 few TRBJ2-1 TRBV6-5 TRBD2 CASRRSGTSANEQFF TGTGCCAGCAGAAGGTCCGGGACTAGCGCCAATGAGCAGTTCTTC
16 NA TRBJ2-7 TRBV5-1 TRBD1 CASSLRDRGRSYEQYF TGCGCCAGCAGCCTACGGGACAGGGGGCGGTCCTACGAGCAGTACTTC
13 NA TRBJ2-7 TRBV2 NA CASKSRGSDEQYF TGTGCCAGCAAGAGCAGGGGATCTGACGAGCAGTACTTC
15 NA TRBJ2-1 TRBV2 TRBD2 CASRKLAGAVNEQFF TGTGCCAGCCGGAAACTAGCGGGAGCGGTCAATGAGCAGTTCTTC
15 NA TRBJ2-3 TRBV27 NA CASSFQGFGADTQYF TGTGCCAGCAGTTTTCAGGGGTTTGGGGCAGATACGCAGTATTTT
13 NA TRBJ2-1 TRBV2 NA CATPKTRLHEQFF TGTGCCACTCCTAAGACGCGGCTCCATGAGCAGTTCTTC
13 NA TRBJ1-4 TRBV27 NA CASSTLGREKLFF TGTGCCAGCAGCACCCTCGGGAGGGAAAAACTGTTTTTT
13 NA TRBJ1-1 TRBV7-9 NA CASSRSEGTEAFF TGTGCCAGCAGCCGCTCGGAGGGCACTGAAGCTTTCTTT
17 NA TRBJ2-5 TRBV28 TRBD2 CASSSQGASGGLETQYF TGTGCCAGCAGTTCCCAAGGGGCTAGCGGGGGGTTGGAGACCCAGTACTTC
13 NA TRBJ2-3 TRBV6-5 NA CASTYSLADTQYF TGTGCCAGCACCTACTCCCTAGCGGATACGCAGTATTTT
16 NA TRBJ2-3 TRBV27 TRBD2 CASSFSTSGNSGTQYF TGTGCCAGCAGTTTCTCGACTAGCGGGAATTCGGGTACGCAGTATTTT
14 NA TRBJ1-5 TRBV7-2 NA CASSLERGGQPQHF TGTGCCAGCAGCCTAGAAAGAGGGGGACAGCCCCAGCATTTT
16 NA TRBJ2-5 TRBV10-3 TRBD2 CAISGGTSGDKETQYF TGTGCCATCAGTGGAGGGACTAGCGGAGATAAAGAGACCCAGTACTTC
18 many TRBJ2-7 TRBV27 TRBD2 CASRPGLAGGFVVYEQYF TGTGCCAGCAGGCCGGGACTAGCGGGAGGGTTTGTGGTGTACGAGCAGTACTTC
13 NA TRBJ1-1 TRBV9 NA CASSPQRGTEAFF TGTGCCAGCAGCCCCCAAAGGGGGACTGAAGCTTTCTTT
17 NA TRBJ2-2 TRBV10-2 TRBD1 CASSGKQGAANTGELFF TGCGCCAGCAGTGGGAAACAGGGGGCGGCGAACACCGGGGAGCTGTTTTTT
14 NA TRBJ1-2 TRBV10-3 NA CAISEREGGYGYTF TGTGCCATCAGTGAGAGGGAGGGGGGCTATGGCTACACCTTC
14 NA TRBJ1-1 TRBV7-2 NA CASSFGLQGTEAFF TGTGCCAGCAGCTTCGGGCTCCAGGGCACTGAAGCTTTCTTT
14 NA TRBJ1-2 TRBV27 TRBD1 CASSPDRGNYGYTF TGTGCCAGCAGTCCGGACAGGGGGAACTATGGCTACACCTTC
16 NA TRBJ2-7 TRBV4-1 TRBD2 CASSQGYGGRSYEQYF TGCGCCAGCAGCCAAGGGTATGGCGGGAGGAGTTACGAGCAGTACTTC
15 NA TRBJ2-7 TRBV19 TRBD1 CASSLSGQTNYEQYF TGTGCCAGTAGTTTATCGGGACAGACTAACTACGAGCAGTACTTC
17 NA TRBJ2-3 TRBV7-9 TRBD2 CASSLERAGVGTDTQYF TGTGCCAGCAGCTTAGAACGAGCGGGAGTGGGCACAGATACGCAGTATTTT
13 NA TRBJ1-2 TRBV27 TRBD1 CASSQTGGYGYTF TGTGCCAGCAGTCAAACAGGGGGCTATGGCTACACCTTC
15 once TRBJ2-7 TRBV28 TRBD1 CASSLSLTGAYEQYF TGTGCCAGCAGTTTATCCCTGACAGGGGCCTACGAGCAGTACTTC
12 NA TRBJ2-1 TRBV30 TRBD2 CAWSVRGTRLFF TGTGCCTGGAGTGTACGGGGGACTAGACTGTTCTTC
13 NA TRBJ1-1 TRBV24-1 TRBD1 CATSNRGGTEAFF TGTGCCACCAGCAACAGGGGTGGCACTGAAGCTTTCTTT
13 few TRBJ1-1 TRBV5-8 NA CANIQGLNTEAFF TGTGCCAATATACAGGGTCTGAACACTGAAGCTTTCTTT
15 NA TRBJ1-5 TRBV19 TRBD1 CASSQTGGRNQPQHF TGTGCCAGTAGTCAAACAGGGGGTCGGAATCAGCCCCAGCATTTT
16 NA TRBJ1-5 TRBV5-6 TRBD1 CASSRTGNNGNQPQHF TGTGCCAGCAGCCGGACAGGGAATAATGGCAATCAGCCCCAGCATTTT
15 NA TRBJ1-1 TRBV6-5 NA CASSYFGGLRSEAFF TGTGCCAGCAGTTACTTCGGGGGGCTAAGGTCTGAAGCTTTCTTT
14 NA TRBJ1-2 TRBV5-6 NA CASSLGTQFYGYTF TGTGCCAGCAGCTTGGGGACACAATTCTATGGCTACACCTTC
14 NA TRBJ2-1 TRBV5-1 TRBD1 CASSRLQGPNEQFF TGCGCCAGCAGCCGATTACAGGGGCCGAATGAGCAGTTCTTC
11 NA TRBJ2-2 TRBV29-1 NA CSVPRSGELFF TGCAGCGTCCCCAGGTCCGGGGAGCTGTTTTTT
14 NA TRBJ1-3 TRBV19 NA CASTHRSSGNTIYF TGTGCCAGTACCCATAGGAGCTCTGGAAACACCATATATTTT
16 NA TRBJ1-5 TRBV24-1 NA CATSALIQGWGQPQHF TGTGCCACCAGTGCGTTAATACAGGGCTGGGGTCAGCCCCAGCATTTT
13 NA TRBJ1-5 TRBV5-1 NA CASSLWSGQPQHF TGCGCCAGCAGCTTGTGGTCGGGTCAGCCCCAGCATTTT
17 NA TRBJ1-3 TRBV9 NA CASSVATGVHSGNTIYF TGTGCCAGCAGCGTAGCTACGGGGGTCCACTCTGGAAACACCATATATTTT
16 once TRBJ1-2 TRBV7-2 NA CASSLVQVRGGYGYTF TGTGCCAGCAGCTTAGTACAGGTCCGCGGGGGCTATGGCTACACCTTC
15 NA TRBJ1-1 TRBV18 NA CASSPGSVMNTEAFF TGTGCCAGCTCACCGGGCAGTGTCATGAACACTGAAGCTTTCTTT
19 NA TRBJ2-5 TRBV4-3 TRBD2 CASSQNPPTSGGYQETQYF TGCGCCAGCAGCCAAAATCCTCCAACTAGCGGGGGGTACCAAGAGACCCAGTACTTC
19 NA TRBJ2-2 TRBV5-6 TRBD2 CASSLKRRGLAGSGGELFF TGTGCCAGCAGCTTGAAGAGGCGTGGCCTAGCGGGATCCGGCGGGGAGCTGTTTTTT
14 NA TRBJ2-1 TRBV27 TRBD1 CASSSGTGVNEQFF TGTGCCAGCAGTTCTGGGACAGGCGTCAATGAGCAGTTCTTC
14 many TRBJ2-5 TRBV24-1 NA CATSAEGSKETQYF TGTGCCACCAGTGCTGAGGGATCTAAAGAGACCCAGTACTTC
14 few TRBJ1-5 TRBV7-2 TRBD1 CASSEGQHNQPQHF TGTGCCAGCAGCGAGGGACAGCACAATCAGCCCCAGCATTTT
13 few TRBJ1-5 TRBV7-3 NA CASSLRGNQPQHF TGTGCCAGCAGCTTACGGGGTAATCAGCCCCAGCATTTT
15 NA TRBJ1-2 TRBV5-1 NA CASRSAQGLNYGYTF TGCGCCAGCAGAAGCGCCCAGGGGCTTAACTATGGCTACACCTTC
17 once TRBJ2-3 TRBV4-2 NA CASSGGGRGTGKDTQYF TGTGCCAGCAGCGGTGGGGGAAGGGGGACCGGGAAAGATACGCAGTATTTT
16 few TRBJ2-3 TRBV30 TRBD2 CAWNVFAGGKTDTQYF TGTGCCTGGAACGTATTTGCGGGAGGGAAGACAGATACGCAGTATTTT
20 NA TRBJ1-5 TRBV11-3 TRBD1 CASSLDSRGQLGYSNQPQHF TGTGCCAGCAGCTTAGATTCTAGGGGGCAATTGGGTTATAGCAATCAGCCCCAGCATTTT
18 NA TRBJ2-5 TRBV7-3 TRBD2 CASSLKLAGGPSEETQYF TGTGCCAGCAGCTTAAAACTAGCGGGAGGGCCCTCAGAAGAGACCCAGTACTTC
14 NA TRBJ2-7 TRBV7-3 NA CASSEGGFPYEQYF TGTGCCAGCAGCGAGGGCGGTTTCCCCTACGAGCAGTACTTC
21 NA TRBJ1-5 TRBV5-3 TRBD1 CAGIRDDRETVMKVCNQPQHF TGTGCCGGAATACGGGATGACAGGGAAACGGTTATGAAGGTGTGCAATCAGCCCCAGCATTTT
13 few TRBJ2-7 TRBV24-1 NA CATSAQWSYEQYF TGTGCCACCAGTGCACAATGGTCCTACGAGCAGTACTTC